This T cell receptor (beta chain) was recorded in a study of T cell changes during pregnancy in multiple sclerosis. Clones were sequenced by immunoSEQ multiplex PCR, and TCRdb holds only the in-frame ones, with some missing. Of over 45,000 clones in the sample, around 93% were seen once. The CDR3 extends over 14 amino acids. Germline CDR1 is MNHEY and CDR2 is SMNVEV (reference sequence). V lost 3 bases, J lost 5 bases, and 14 bases lay in between. The chain carries TRBV27 and TRBJ2-7, with a tentative D call TRBD2 (6 bases). The sample was CD4+ T cells from peripheral blood mononuclear cells, taken after pregnancy. The receptor was isolated from a female donor with multiple sclerosis, enrolled in a pregnancy study. The CDR3 nucleotides read TGTGCCAGCAGTTTTAGGAGGGAGCAGAACGAGCAGTACTTC. Translated: CASSFRREQNEQYF.